The 9 T cell receptor beta chains presented below share a single source sample, sequenced in a study of blood T cell repertoires in COVID-19. The protocol was immunoSEQ multiplex PCR, while the TCRdb copy is restricted to in-frame clones and leaves out a portion. The table includes about 130,000 clones, around 86% detected once. The sample consisted of peripheral blood. The receptor set was obtained from a man aged 50 or older with active COVID-19.

This clone showed up just a few times. The V gene is TRBV5-8, the J gene TRBJ2-4; TRBD2 agrees at 9 bases. The ends lost 5 bases at V and 6 bases at J; junction bases unmatched: 9. CDR1 and CDR2 from the germline V gene are SGHTS and YDEGEE. This CDR3 spans 15 amino acids. CDR3: CASSRSGGRGNIQYF. Written as DNA, the CDR3 is TGTGCCAGCAGTAGAAGCGGGGGGAGAGGAAACATTCAGTACTTC.

V is TRBV19 and J is TRBJ1-2; D may be TRBD1 (6 bases). This CDR3 comprises 16 residues. CDR1 and CDR2 (germline): LNHDA, SQIVND (reference sequence). The V gene lost 10 bases and the J gene lost 4 bases, with 25 bases spanning the gap. CDR3 residues: CATARGGIRDLYGYTF. CDR3 DNA sequence: TGTGCCACCGCCCGGGGGGGCATTCGTGACCTCTATGGCTACACCTTC.

The chain has TRBV12-3 or TRBV12-4 and TRBJ1-2, with D uncertain. The germline V and J ends were trimmed by 4 bases and 6 bases, with 9 bases remaining between them. The CDR3 extends over 12 amino acids. CDR3 amino acids: CASSSGSNGYTF. CDR3 DNA: TGTGCCAGCAGTTCCGGTAGCAATGGCTACACCTTC.

The rearrangement joins TRBV9 to TRBJ2-2, with a weak D call TRBD1 (6 bases). Trimming took 4 bases from V and 2 from J, leaving 12 bases between them. Germline V lookup: CDR1 SGDLS, CDR2 YYNGEE. The length of the CDR3 is 15 residues. The CDR3 bases are TGTGCCAGCAGCCCCAGACAGGTCAACACCGGGGAGCTGTTTTTT. Protein product: CASSPRQVNTGELFF.

CDR3 amino acids: CASSSLAGVSKTQYF. CDR3 coding DNA: TGTGCCAGCTCATCCCTAGCGGGGGTTAGTAAGACCCAGTACTTC. This chain links TRBV18 with TRBJ2-5; 10 nucleotides align to TRBD2. The trim removed 5 bases at V and 6 bases at J, leaving 9 bases unmatched. Germline CDR1 KGHSH, CDR2 LQKENI. The CDR3 loop spans 15 amino acids.

V and J are TRBV7-8 and TRBJ1-1; 7 nucleotides line up with TRBD1. Per the germline V gene, CDR1 is SGHVS and CDR2 is FQNEAQ. CDR3 length: 16 residues. Trimming cost V 5 bases and J 0 bases; bases outside gene matches: 9. The CDR3, as DNA: TGTGCCAGCAGCGGAAGGGGCAGGGGGATGAACACTGAAGCTTTCTTT. Translating it yields CASSGRGRGMNTEAFF.

This clone has just a few counts. The chain employs TRBV6-6 and TRBJ2-1; 7 nucleotides line up with TRBD2. There are 14 residues in the CDR3. Trimming took 0 bases from V and 8 from J; bases not matched to a gene: 4. CDR1 and CDR2 from the germline V gene are MNHNY and SVGAGI (reference sequence). CDR3 in DNA: TGTGCCAGCAGTTACTCGCCTAGCGGAGATGAGCAGTTCTTC. Translation gives CASSYSPSGDEQFF.

The V and J genes are TRBV2 and TRBJ1-2; D not certain. The germline V gene encodes CDR1 SNHLY and CDR2 FYNNEI. The CDR3 has 11 residues. V was clipped by 4 bases and J by 5 bases, with 5 bases between them. The CDR3 protein is CASSGEYGYTF. The CDR3 DNA reads TGTGCCAGCAGTGGGGAGTATGGCTACACCTTC.

This chain links TRBV6-1 with TRBJ2-3, with D possibly being TRBD1 (5 bases). The germline V and J ends were trimmed by 1 base and 5 bases, with 7 bases remaining between them. Germline assignment: CDR1 MNHNS and CDR2 SASEGT. This CDR3 region has 13 residues. CDR3 protein: CASSEERGDTQYF. The CDR3 nucleotides read TGTGCCAGCAGTGAAGAAAGGGGAGATACGCAGTATTTT.